This T cell receptor (beta chain) stems from a study of T cell responses to AZD1222 COVID-19 vaccine (dated by TCRdb to about 2021). Study-wide context: A total of about 240 trial participants underwent TCR sequencing, of whom some 210 received two doses of AZD1222 and 26 received two doses of the MenACWY control vaccine. Enrollment into the trials was organized by age into subgroups of 18-55, 56-69 and 70-plus years, and those subgroups contained roughly 150, 30 and 60 TCR-sequenced participants, respectively.

The CDR3 regions of human TCRbeta chains were subjected to immunosequencing. The paper's processing steps were these. TCRs in the repertoires were matched against a reference library of SARS-CoV-2-specific TCRs that had been generated with the MIRA antigen-specificity platform. Breadth was defined as the fraction of unique TCRs that were SARS-CoV-2-associated, and depth was defined as the fraction of total T cells that were SARS-CoV-2-associated. Using the MIRA data, every spike-specific TCR was mapped to the spike region that the TCR reacted to and assigned to either a CD4 or a CD8 class. Log10-transformed breadth and depth values were compared by one-way ANOVA with Sidak's multiple comparisons tests. The source is immuneACCESS, and TCRdb retained only in-frame sequences with V and J called. Part of the clones is not carried over; for the studies checked, unresolved V genes explain less than half of this, and the remainder is unexplained. V and J calls and clone size are given by that table; D and trimming were obtained from the DNA. For this sample the table gives 130,000 to 150,000 clones, of which 85% to 90% were detected only once. In total, the top ten clones hold approximately 5.4% of the sample.

Sample time point, as interpreted from the label and publication: about 28 days (+/-7) after the second vaccine dose. AZD1222 recipients with second doses at about 4 weeks or about 12 weeks were pooled, because spike-specific TCR depth and breadth did not differ between schedules. Samples from vaccinated people were obtained from the UK trials COV001 and COV002, which included a single-blind randomized controlled phase 2/3 trial of AZD1222 (ChAdOx1 nCoV-19) in healthy adults. For TCRbeta chain sequencing, PBMC samples were collected from trial participants at day 0 and at day 28 after the second dose. This clone showed up just a few times. Its antigen target is currently unknown. Base-call qualities are not available, and no considerably larger clone is one nucleotide away. The CDR3 starts with the cysteine, ends with the phenylalanine, and has 14 residues. Only the CDR3 DNA stays, 42 bases, in frame from base 1. The V end loses 8 bases and the J end loses 7 bases, and a stretch of 18 bases separates them. For CDR1 and CDR2, the germline V gene (reference sequence) lists MNHNY and SVGAGI.

General study outcomes and caveats: Reportedly, close to half of the unique spike-specific TCRs recognized epitopes lying outside the regions that are mutated in the B.1.351 and B.1.1.7 variants. Participants were mostly white British and included more females than males, and it was suggested by the authors that clonal diversity may have been underestimated. Spike-specific TCR breadth and depth rose significantly after two AZD1222 doses compared with day 0 and with MenACWY recipients. In the small 56-69-year group, the increase in depth fell short of significance, most likely because of low power. Because no day 14 peak-response samples were available, the repertoires could be characterized only after the peak T cell response. Vaccine-associated CD4 TCRs spanned the whole spike protein, with dominant responses in regions 160-218 and 743-854. Only five to seven AZD1222 recipients were SARS-CoV-2 seropositive at baseline, limiting conclusions about previously exposed vaccinees.

The chain links TRBV6-6 with TRBJ1-5; the D region possibly corresponds to TRBD1 (6 bases align). This TCR derives from an adult who received the AZD1222 COVID-19 vaccine. The specimen was peripheral blood, collected 28 days after the second AZD1222 dose. The CDR3 has the sequence CASSGDFGSQPQHF. At the DNA level, the sequence is TGTGCCAGCTCAGGGGACTTTGGTTCGCAGCCCCAGCATTTT.